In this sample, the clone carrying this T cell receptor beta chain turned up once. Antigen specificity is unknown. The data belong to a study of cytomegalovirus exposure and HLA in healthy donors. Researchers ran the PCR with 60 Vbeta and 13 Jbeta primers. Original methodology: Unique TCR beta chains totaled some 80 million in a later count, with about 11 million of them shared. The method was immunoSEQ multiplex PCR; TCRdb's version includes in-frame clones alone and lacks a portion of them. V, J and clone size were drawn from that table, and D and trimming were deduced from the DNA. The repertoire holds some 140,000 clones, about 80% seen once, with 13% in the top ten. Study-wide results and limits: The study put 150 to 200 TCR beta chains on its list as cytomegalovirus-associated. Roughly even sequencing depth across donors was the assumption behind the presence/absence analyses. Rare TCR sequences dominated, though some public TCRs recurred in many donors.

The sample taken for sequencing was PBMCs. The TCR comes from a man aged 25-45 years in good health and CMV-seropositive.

CDR3 coding DNA: TGTGCCAGCAGTGTAGGGGAGGATTATGGCTACACCTTC. Translated, it gives CASSVGEDYGYTF. This chain links TRBV2 with TRBJ1-2; maybe TRBD1 (5 bases). The CDR3 runs 13 residues. Germline V lookup: CDR1 SNHLY, CDR2 FYNNEI. V dropped 4 bases and J dropped 5 bases, with 11 bases sitting between them.